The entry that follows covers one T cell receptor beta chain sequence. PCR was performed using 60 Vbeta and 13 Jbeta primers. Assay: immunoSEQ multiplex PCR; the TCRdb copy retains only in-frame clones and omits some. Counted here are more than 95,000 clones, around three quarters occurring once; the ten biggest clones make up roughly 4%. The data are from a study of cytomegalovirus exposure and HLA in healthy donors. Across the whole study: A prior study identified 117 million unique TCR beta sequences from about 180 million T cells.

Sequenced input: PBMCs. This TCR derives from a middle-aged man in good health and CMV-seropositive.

CDR3 sequence reads: CASSFSGDSNQPQHF. DNA of the CDR3: TGCGCCAGCAGCTTTTCAGGCGACAGCAATCAGCCCCAGCATTTT. The V gene is TRBV5-1, the J gene TRBJ1-5; D not resolved. V gave up 2 bases and J gave up 1 base, with 10 bases separating them. CDR1 and CDR2 from the germline V gene are SGHRS and YFSETQ. The CDR3 runs to 15 residues.